This T cell receptor beta chain was identified during a study of T-cell reconstitution after alpha-beta-depleted transplantation in children. The V gene lost 2 bases and the J gene lost 0 bases, with 19 bases spanning the gap. Germline V lookup: CDR1 WSHSY, CDR2 SAAADI. The CDR3 has 19 residues. Library preparation (for TCRbeta) was performed with unique molecular identifiers. TCRdb reprocessed the PCR reads with MiXCR, giving one entry per CDR3 protein. The table includes around 400,000 distinct CDR3 sequences, roughly 20% detected once. The chain combines TRBV10-2 with TRBJ2-2; D might be TRBD1 (6 bases). This clonotype originated in a human donor who donated a stem cell graft to a child with acute myeloid leukemia. The sequenced sample was PBMCs from the stem cell graft donor, obtained from the stem cell graft. For the CDR3, the DNA is TGCGCCAGCAGTGAGCCGAGGAGGACCGGGACAACGAACACCGGGGAGCTGTTTTTT. This codes for CASSEPRRTGTTNTGELFF.